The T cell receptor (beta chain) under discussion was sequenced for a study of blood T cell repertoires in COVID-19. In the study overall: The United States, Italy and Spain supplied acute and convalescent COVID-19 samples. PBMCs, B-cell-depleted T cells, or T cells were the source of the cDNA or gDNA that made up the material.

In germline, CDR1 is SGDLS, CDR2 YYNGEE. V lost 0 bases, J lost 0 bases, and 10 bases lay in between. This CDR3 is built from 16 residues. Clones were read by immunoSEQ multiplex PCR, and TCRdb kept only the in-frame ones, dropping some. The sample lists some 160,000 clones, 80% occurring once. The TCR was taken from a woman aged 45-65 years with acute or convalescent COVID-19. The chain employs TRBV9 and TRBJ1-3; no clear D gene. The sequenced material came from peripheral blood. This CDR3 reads CASSVGEGYSGNTIYF. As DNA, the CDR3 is TGTGCCAGCAGCGTAGGAGAGGGCTACTCTGGAAACACCATATATTTT.